What follows are 32 T cell receptor beta chains derived from one specimen sequenced in a study of OX40 agonist ivuxolimab in advanced cancers. Here immunoSEQ multiplex PCR was the method, and the copy in TCRdb shows in-frame clones only, minus some. The sample contains over 45,000 clones, around 79% of which appear only once. Sequences were derived from CD4+ or CD8+ T cells sorted from blood, sampled in a trial of the OX40 agonist ivuxolimab. Receptors were obtained from an adult with an advanced solid tumor such as melanoma, head and neck, liver or kidney cancer.

The CDR3 protein is CASSQQTGTYGYTF. DNA of the CDR3: TGTGCCAGCAGCCAACAGACAGGAACCTATGGCTACACCTTC. The V call is TRBV4-2, the J call TRBJ1-2; D is possibly TRBD1 (6 bases). V was trimmed by 2 bases and J by 4 bases, leaving 11 bases between them. CDR3 size: 14 residues. Germline lookup yields CDR1 LGHNA and CDR2 YNFKEQ.

V usage is TRBV6-1 and J usage is TRBJ2-5; TRBD1 matches 7 bases. Germline CDR1 MNHNS, CDR2 SASEGT. The CDR3 is 14 residues long. V shed 1 base, J shed 7 bases, and the junction held 6 bases outside the gene matches. The CDR3 DNA reads as TGTGCCAGCAGTGAAGGGGGGACAGTAGGGACCCAGTACTTC. Residues: CASSEGGTVGTQYF.

V and J are TRBV4-2 and TRBJ2-1; D possibly matches TRBD1 or TRBD2 (5 bases each). V was trimmed by 3 bases and J by 5 bases, leaving 14 bases between them. The CDR3 totals 15 residues. Looked up from germline, CDR1 is LGHNA and CDR2 is YNFKEQ. The CDR3 DNA sequence: TGTGCCAGCAGCCAGGCCGGGACGGGGAACAATGAGCAGTTCTTC. Amino acids: CASSQAGTGNNEQFF.

The chain couples TRBV7-8 to TRBJ2-7, with unresolved D. Looked up from germline, CDR1 is SGHVS and CDR2 is FQNEAQ. The ends were cut back, 2 bases at V and 3 bases at J, with 8 bases in the middle. The CDR3 sequence is 13 residues long. This chain's CDR3 is CASSLNGNYEQYF. In nucleotides, the CDR3 is TGTGCCAGCAGCTTAAACGGAAACTACGAGCAGTACTTC.

The V gene is TRBV5-1, the J gene TRBJ2-3; D gene unclear. Per germline, CDR1 SGHRS and CDR2 YFSETQ. The CDR3 loop spans 13 amino acids. Trimming removed 5 bases from V and 0 bases from J, with 7 bases in between. This CDR3 is CASRGTSTDTQYF. CDR3 sequence (DNA): TGCGCCAGCAGGGGCACTAGCACAGATACGCAGTATTTT.

This clone appeared once. The chain uses TRBV19 and TRBJ1-2, with 7 bases fitting TRBD1. The germline CDR1 and CDR2 sequences are LNHDA and SQIVND (reference sequence). The CDR3 is 15 residues long. The V and J ends lost 3 bases and 4 bases, in that order; junction bases with no gene match: 8. CDR3 sequence (DNA): TGTGCCAGTAGTATTGGGCAGGGGGAACGCTATGGCTACACCTTC. Residues: CASSIGQGERYGYTF.

V gene TRBV10-3 combines with J gene TRBJ2-7, with TRBD2 matching over 8 bases. The germline gives CDR1 ENHRY, CDR2 SYGVKD. V trimming: 11 bases; J trimming: 0 bases; junction bases outside the gene matches: 9. The CDR3 is 14 amino acids. The CDR3 loop reads CAAAGGRHSYEQYF. The CDR3 DNA is TGTGCCGCTGCGGGGGGCCGGCACTCCTACGAGCAGTACTTC.

The chain recombines TRBV2 with TRBJ2-7; 8 bases are shared with TRBD2. CDR3 length: 13 residues. Germline-derived CDR1 and CDR2 are SNHLY and FYNNEI. V was pared by 10 bases and J by 2 bases, with 7 bases of the junction left unmatched. CDR3 sequence (DNA): TGTGCCACACGGAGCGGGAGAACCTACGAGCAGTACTTC. Translation gives CATRSGRTYEQYF.

V gene TRBV30 combines with J gene TRBJ2-1, with 8 positions matching TRBD1. The germline CDR1 and CDR2 sequences are GTSNPN and SVGIG (reference sequence). J lost 9 bases, V lost 5 bases, and 3 bases had no gene match. The CDR3 covers 11 residues. The CDR3 sequence is CAWRTGSEQFF. The DNA for the CDR3 is TGTGCCTGGCGGACAGGGAGTGAGCAGTTCTTC.

The V call is TRBV5-5, the J call TRBJ1-1; perhaps TRBD1 as D (6 bases). Trimming removed 3 bases from V and 3 bases from J, with 18 bases in between. The V gene's germline CDR1 is SGHKS and CDR2 YYEKEE (reference sequence). The CDR3 covers 16 residues. Written as DNA, the CDR3 is TGTGCCAGCAGCTACCGCGTAGGGGGGGCTGACACTGAAGCTTTCTTT. Its translation: CASSYRVGGADTEAFF.

The V gene is TRBV15, the J gene TRBJ2-3, with a tentative D call TRBD1 (6 bases). The CDR3 totals 15 residues. Trimming cost V 4 bases and J 1 base, with 12 bases left between them. The germline CDR1 and CDR2 sequences are LNHNV and YYDKDF (reference sequence). The CDR3 loop is CATSTGQPGTDTQYF. The CDR3 DNA sequence: TGTGCCACCAGCACAGGACAGCCGGGCACAGATACGCAGTATTTT.

The V gene is TRBV15, the J gene TRBJ2-5; 7 positions match TRBD2. The CDR3 is made up of 13 amino acids. CDR1 and CDR2 (germline): LNHNV, YYDKDF (reference sequence). The V gene end was trimmed by 6 bases and the J gene end by 4 bases; junction bases not matched to a gene: 5. The CDR3 bases are TGTGCCACCAGTGTCATAGCGGGAGAGACCCAGTACTTC. Translation: CATSVIAGETQYF.

This chain uses TRBV19 with TRBJ2-5; TRBD1 matches at 10 bases. Per the germline V gene, CDR1 is LNHDA and CDR2 is SQIVND (reference sequence). The CDR3 sequence is 17 residues long. After removal of 1 base from V and 3 bases from J, the junction contained 8 bases not matched to a gene. The CDR3 region is CASSIGWGGQGEETQYF. The CDR3 coding sequence is TGTGCCAGTAGTATAGGGTGGGGTGGACAGGGGGAAGAGACCCAGTACTTC.

V usage is TRBV5-1 and J usage is TRBJ2-5; TRBD1 agrees at 7 bases. The CDR3 consists of 15 residues. Germline V gives CDR1 SGHRS, CDR2 YFSETQ. Trimming removed 2 bases from V and 5 bases from J; junction bases left unmatched: 9. The CDR3 sequence: CASSFTDRAWETQYF. CDR3 sequence (DNA): TGCGCCAGCAGCTTTACCGACAGGGCTTGGGAGACCCAGTACTTC.

In this sample, this clone turned up a few times. The chain carries TRBV29-1 and TRBJ1-2; no firm D call. The CDR3 is made up of 11 amino acids. The V gene's germline CDR1 is SQVTM and CDR2 ANQGSEA. V lost 4 bases and J lost 8, with 11 bases in between. The CDR3 coding sequence is TGCAGCGTTGCTGCCGGGAAGGGCTACACCTTC. Amino acid sequence: CSVAAGKGYTF.

The chain employs TRBV18 and TRBJ1-1; 7 bases fit TRBD1. Germline CDR1 and CDR2: KGHSH and LQKENI. J lost 1 base, V lost 4 bases, and 6 bases had no gene match. The CDR3 totals 15 residues. The CDR3 is CASSQKGGANTEAFF. The CDR3 region has the DNA TGTGCCAGCTCACAAAAAGGGGGCGCGAACACTGAAGCTTTCTTT.

This clone was detected a few times. The V gene is TRBV30, the J gene TRBJ1-4, with 8 positions matching TRBD1. Germline V gives CDR1 GTSNPN, CDR2 SVGIG (reference sequence). The CDR3 covers 14 residues. J gave up 6 bases and V 4 bases, and 7 bases lay outside the gene matches. CDR3 coding DNA: TGTGCCTGGACTCGGACAGGGTTGGATGAAAAACTGTTTTTT. Translating gives CAWTRTGLDEKLFF.

This clone was seen only a few times. The V gene is TRBV6-5, the J gene TRBJ1-1; D is perhaps TRBD1 (5 bases). The CDR3 is 13 amino acids. V gave up 6 bases and J gave up 5 bases, with 13 bases separating them. In germline, CDR1 is MNHEY, CDR2 SVGAGI. Written as DNA, the CDR3 is TGTGCCAGCAGGAGATTCAGGGAAACTGAAGCTTTCTTT. The encoded protein is CASRRFRETEAFF.

The V and J genes are TRBV29-1 and TRBJ2-7; D is uncertain. The germline CDR1 and CDR2 sequences are SQVTM and ANQGSEA. The CDR3 runs 13 residues. The germline V and J ends were trimmed by 1 base and 5 bases, with 12 bases remaining between them. The CDR3 bases are TGCAGCGTTGAAGGGATCGAGCACGACGAGCAGTACTTC. Residues: CSVEGIEHDEQYF.

The chain combines TRBV11-3 with TRBJ2-5; TRBD2 matches at 7 bases. This CDR3 contains 13 residues. After removal of 3 bases from V and 5 bases from J, the junction contained 3 bases not matched to a gene. Germline-derived CDR1 and CDR2 are SGHNT and YENEEA. The CDR3 reads CASSLSGVETQYF. CDR3 nucleotide sequence: TGTGCCAGCAGCTTGAGCGGGGTCGAGACCCAGTACTTC.

The rearrangement links TRBV2 to TRBJ2-1, with 10 nucleotides matching TRBD2. The CDR3 extends over 15 amino acids. J lost 3 bases, V lost 5 bases, and 4 bases had no gene match. In germline, CDR1 is SNHLY, CDR2 FYNNEI. CDR3 sequence (DNA): TGTGCCAGCAGTAGGACTAGCGGACTCTACAATGAGCAGTTCTTC. This encodes CASSRTSGLYNEQFF.

The chain combines TRBV7-9 with TRBJ2-1, with 9 bases matching TRBD2. J lost 7 bases, V lost 7 bases, and 17 bases had no gene match. Germline lookup yields CDR1 SEHNR and CDR2 FQNEAQ (reference sequence). The CDR3 loop spans 17 amino acids. The CDR3 protein is CASTISRGRAVSNEQFF. The CDR3 DNA sequence: TGTGCCAGCACCATTTCTCGCGGGAGGGCCGTGTCTAATGAGCAGTTCTTC.

This clone was observed once. The chain combines TRBV6-5 with TRBJ2-3; possible D gene TRBD1, 5 bases. CDR3 length: 16 residues. Germline lookup yields CDR1 MNHEY and CDR2 SVGAGI. Trimming shortened V by 0 bases and J by 0 bases, and 10 bases separated the two germline ends. CDR3 DNA sequence: TGTGCCAGCAGTTACTCGTGGACAACTAGCACAGATACGCAGTATTTT. Protein: CASSYSWTTSTDTQYF.

This sequence joins TRBV19 and TRBJ2-5, with D maybe TRBD2 (5 bases). The J call may be wrong; the DNA end is better matched by TRBJ2-7. Germline CDR1 reads LNHDA; CDR2 reads SQIVND (reference sequence). The CDR3 totals 15 residues. CDR3 amino acids: CASRPQGGQEYEQYF. CDR3 DNA sequence: TGTGCCAGTAGACCACAAGGCGGGCAAGAGTACGAGCAGTACTTC.

The chain joins TRBV5-1 to TRBJ2-1; 11 bases line up with TRBD2. V lost 4 bases, J lost 4 bases, and 4 bases stayed unmatched. The CDR3 loop spans 15 amino acids. CDR1 SGHRS and CDR2 YFSETQ come from the germline V gene. The CDR3 loop reads CASSPGLAVYNEQFF. The DNA of the CDR3 is TGCGCCAGCAGCCCGGGACTAGCGGTGTACAATGAGCAGTTCTTC.

This CDR3 is CASSFRTGGYYEQYF. CDR3 nucleotides: TGTGCCAGCAGCTTCCGGACAGGGGGCTACTACGAGCAGTACTTC. The V call is TRBV13, the J call TRBJ2-7; 11 bases match TRBD1. V lost 3 bases and J lost 3; bases outside the gene matches: 4. The length of the CDR3 is 15 residues. CDR1 is PRHDT, CDR2 FYEKMQ, per germline (reference sequence).

As concerns this clone: The germline gene is not matched at one end of the junction; a read error may be the cause. The rearrangement joins TRBV2 to TRBJ2-5; D gene ambiguous. The CDR3 is 11 residues long. CDR1 is SNHLY and CDR2 is FYNNEI in the germline V gene. CDR3 in DNA: TGTGCCAGCAGTGAAGACGGGCTCACGGACTTC. Its translation is CASSEDGLTDF.

This rearrangement joins TRBV11-2 to TRBJ1-5; 9 bases agree with TRBD1. Germline lookup yields CDR1 SGHAT and CDR2 FQNNGV. The ends lost 4 bases at V and 6 bases at J; junction bases unmatched: 7. The CDR3 spans 15 residues. CDR3 region: CASSSGTGPRQPQHF. As DNA, the CDR3 is TGTGCCAGCAGCTCCGGGACAGGGCCTCGTCAGCCCCAGCATTTT.

The chain uses TRBV2 and TRBJ1-2; tentatively, D is TRBD1 (6 bases). The CDR3 runs to 14 residues. Per germline, CDR1 SNHLY and CDR2 FYNNEI. The V end was cut by 4 bases, the J end by 5 bases, with 14 bases between. CDR3 amino acids: CASSAPRGEYGYTF. DNA of the CDR3: TGTGCCAGCAGTGCTCCAAGGGGGGAGTATGGCTACACCTTC.

The chain combines TRBV15 with TRBJ2-7; no clear D. The CDR3 length is 11 residues. CDR1 is LNHNV, CDR2 YYDKDF, per germline (reference sequence). Trimming pared 2 bases from V and 6 bases from J, leaving 5 bases between. The CDR3 region has the DNA TGTGCCACCAGCAGACTCGGCGAGCAGTACTTC. Translation gives CATSRLGEQYF.

The chain combines TRBV7-3 with TRBJ2-1; D gene uncertain. Germline CDR1 SGHTA, CDR2 FQGTGA. The CDR3 covers 14 residues. V lost 1 base and J 5 bases, leaving 9 bases between the germline ends. This chain's CDR3 is CASSLNREDNEQFF. Written as DNA, the CDR3 is TGTGCCAGCAGCTTAAATAGGGAAGACAATGAGCAGTTCTTC.

This CDR3 reads CASSYGQANEKLFF. CDR3 sequence (DNA): TGTGCCAGCAGTTACGGACAGGCTAATGAAAAACTGTTTTTT. The V gene is TRBV6-5, the J gene TRBJ1-4; 7 bases are shared with TRBD1. V dropped 2 bases and J dropped 3; count of bases not matched to a gene: 0. This CDR3 comprises 14 residues. The germline V gene encodes CDR1 MNHEY and CDR2 SVGAGI.